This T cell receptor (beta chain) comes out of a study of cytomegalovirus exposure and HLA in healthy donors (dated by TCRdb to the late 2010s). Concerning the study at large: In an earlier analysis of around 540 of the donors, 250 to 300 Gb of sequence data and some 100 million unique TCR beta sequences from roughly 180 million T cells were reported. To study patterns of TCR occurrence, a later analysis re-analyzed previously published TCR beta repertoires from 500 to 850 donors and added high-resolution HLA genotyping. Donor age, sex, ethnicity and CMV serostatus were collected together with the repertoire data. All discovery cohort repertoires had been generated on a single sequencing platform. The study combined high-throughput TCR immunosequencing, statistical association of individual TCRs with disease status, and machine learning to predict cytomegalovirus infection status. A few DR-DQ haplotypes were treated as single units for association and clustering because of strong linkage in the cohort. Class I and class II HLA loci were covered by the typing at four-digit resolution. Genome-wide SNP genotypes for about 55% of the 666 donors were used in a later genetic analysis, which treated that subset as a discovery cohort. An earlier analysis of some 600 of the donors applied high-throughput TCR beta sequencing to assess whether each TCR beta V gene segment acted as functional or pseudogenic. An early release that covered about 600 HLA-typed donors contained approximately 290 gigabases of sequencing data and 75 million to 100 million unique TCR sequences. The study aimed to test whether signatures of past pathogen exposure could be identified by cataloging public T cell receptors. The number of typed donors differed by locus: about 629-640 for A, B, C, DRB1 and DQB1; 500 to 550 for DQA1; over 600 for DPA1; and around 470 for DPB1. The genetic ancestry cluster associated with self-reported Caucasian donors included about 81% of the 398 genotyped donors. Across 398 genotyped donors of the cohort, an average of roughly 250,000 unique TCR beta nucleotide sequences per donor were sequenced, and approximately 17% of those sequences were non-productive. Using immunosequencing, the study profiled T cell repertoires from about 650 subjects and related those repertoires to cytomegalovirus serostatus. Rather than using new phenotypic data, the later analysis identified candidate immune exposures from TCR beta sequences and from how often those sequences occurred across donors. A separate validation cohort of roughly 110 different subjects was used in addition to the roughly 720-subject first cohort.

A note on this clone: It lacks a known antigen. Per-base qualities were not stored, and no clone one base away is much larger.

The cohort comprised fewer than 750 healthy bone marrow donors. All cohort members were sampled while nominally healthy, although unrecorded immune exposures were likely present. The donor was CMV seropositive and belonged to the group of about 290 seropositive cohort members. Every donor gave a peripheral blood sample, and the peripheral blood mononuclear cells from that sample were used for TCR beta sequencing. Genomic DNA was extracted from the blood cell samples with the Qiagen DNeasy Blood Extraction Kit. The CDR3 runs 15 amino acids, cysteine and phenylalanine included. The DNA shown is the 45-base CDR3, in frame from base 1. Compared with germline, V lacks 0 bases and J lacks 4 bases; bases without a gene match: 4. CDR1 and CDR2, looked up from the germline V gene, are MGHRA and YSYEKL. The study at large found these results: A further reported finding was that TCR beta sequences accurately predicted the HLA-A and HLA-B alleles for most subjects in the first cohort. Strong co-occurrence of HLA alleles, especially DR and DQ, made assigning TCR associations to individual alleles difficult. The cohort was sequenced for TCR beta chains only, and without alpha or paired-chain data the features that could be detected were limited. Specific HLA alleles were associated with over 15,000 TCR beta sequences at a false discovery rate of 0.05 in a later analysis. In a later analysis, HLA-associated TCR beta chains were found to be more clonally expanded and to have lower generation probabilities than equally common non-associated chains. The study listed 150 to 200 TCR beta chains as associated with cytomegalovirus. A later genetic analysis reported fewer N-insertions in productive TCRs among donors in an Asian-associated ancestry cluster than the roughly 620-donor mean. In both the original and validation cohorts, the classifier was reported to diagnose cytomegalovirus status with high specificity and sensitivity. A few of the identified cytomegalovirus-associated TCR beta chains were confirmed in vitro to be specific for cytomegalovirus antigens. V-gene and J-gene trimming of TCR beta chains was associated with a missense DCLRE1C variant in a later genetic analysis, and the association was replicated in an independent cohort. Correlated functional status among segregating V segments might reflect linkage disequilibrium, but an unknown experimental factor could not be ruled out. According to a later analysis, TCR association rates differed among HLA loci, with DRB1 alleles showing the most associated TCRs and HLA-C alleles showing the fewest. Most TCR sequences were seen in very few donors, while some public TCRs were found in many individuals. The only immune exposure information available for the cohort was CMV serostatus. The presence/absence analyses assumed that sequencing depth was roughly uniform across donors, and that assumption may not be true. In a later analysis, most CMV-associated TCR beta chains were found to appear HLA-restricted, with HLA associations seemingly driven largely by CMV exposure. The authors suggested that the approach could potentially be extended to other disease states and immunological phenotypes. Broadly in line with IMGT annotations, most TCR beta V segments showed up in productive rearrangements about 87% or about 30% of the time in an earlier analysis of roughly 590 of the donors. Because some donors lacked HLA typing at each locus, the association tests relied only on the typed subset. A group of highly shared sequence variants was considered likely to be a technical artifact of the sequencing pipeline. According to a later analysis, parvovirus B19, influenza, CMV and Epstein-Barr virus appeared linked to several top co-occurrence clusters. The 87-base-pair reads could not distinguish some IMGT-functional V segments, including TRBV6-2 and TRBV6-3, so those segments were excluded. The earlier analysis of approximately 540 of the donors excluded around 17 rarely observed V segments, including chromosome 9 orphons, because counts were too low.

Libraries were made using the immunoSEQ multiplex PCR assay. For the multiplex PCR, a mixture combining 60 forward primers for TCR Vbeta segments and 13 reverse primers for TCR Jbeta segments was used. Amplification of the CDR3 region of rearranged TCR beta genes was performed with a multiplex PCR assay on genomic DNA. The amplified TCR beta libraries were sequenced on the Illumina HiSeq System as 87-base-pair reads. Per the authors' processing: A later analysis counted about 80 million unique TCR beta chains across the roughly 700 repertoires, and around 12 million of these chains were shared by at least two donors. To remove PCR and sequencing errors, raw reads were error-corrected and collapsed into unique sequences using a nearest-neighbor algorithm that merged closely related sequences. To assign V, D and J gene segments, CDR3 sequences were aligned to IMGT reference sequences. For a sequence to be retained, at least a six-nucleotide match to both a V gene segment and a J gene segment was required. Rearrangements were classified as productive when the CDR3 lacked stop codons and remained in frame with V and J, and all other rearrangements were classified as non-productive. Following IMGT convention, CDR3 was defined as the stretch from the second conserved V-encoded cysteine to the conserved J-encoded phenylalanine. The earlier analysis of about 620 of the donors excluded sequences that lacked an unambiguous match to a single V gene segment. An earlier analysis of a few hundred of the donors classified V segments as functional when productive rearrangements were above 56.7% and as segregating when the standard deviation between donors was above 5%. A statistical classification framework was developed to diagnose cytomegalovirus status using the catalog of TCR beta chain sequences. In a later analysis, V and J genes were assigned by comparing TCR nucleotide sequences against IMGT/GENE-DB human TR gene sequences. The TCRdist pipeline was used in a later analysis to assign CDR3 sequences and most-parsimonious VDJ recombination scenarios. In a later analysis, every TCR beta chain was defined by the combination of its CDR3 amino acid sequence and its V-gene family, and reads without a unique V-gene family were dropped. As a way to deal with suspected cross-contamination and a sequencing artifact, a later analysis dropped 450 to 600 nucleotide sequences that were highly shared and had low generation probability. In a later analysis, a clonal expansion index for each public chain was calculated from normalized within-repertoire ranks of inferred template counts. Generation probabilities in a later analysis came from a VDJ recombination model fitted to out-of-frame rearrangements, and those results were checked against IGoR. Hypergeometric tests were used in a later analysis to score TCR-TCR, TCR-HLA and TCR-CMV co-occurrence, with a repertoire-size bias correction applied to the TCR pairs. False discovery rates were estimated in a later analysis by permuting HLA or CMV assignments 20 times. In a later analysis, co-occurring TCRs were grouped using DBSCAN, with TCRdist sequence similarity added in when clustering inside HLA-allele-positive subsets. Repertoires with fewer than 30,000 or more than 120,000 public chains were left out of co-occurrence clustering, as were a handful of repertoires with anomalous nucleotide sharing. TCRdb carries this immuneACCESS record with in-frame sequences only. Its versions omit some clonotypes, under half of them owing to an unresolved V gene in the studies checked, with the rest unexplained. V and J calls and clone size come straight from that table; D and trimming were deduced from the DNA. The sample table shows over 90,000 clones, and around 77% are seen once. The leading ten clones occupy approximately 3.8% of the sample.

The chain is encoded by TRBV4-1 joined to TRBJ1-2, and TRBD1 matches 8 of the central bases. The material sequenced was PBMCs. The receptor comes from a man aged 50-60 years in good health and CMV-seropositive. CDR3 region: CASSQEWGQVYGYTF. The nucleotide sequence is TGCGCCAGCAGCCAAGAGTGGGGACAGGTCTATGGCTACACCTTC.